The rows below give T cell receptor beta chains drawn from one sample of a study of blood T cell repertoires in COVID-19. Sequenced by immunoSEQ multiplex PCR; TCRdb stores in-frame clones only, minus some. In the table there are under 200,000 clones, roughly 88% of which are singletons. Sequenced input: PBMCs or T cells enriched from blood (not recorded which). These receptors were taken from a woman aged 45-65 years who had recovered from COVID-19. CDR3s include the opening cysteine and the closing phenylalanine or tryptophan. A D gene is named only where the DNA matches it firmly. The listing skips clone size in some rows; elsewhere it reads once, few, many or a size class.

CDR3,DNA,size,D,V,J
CASRPTGTFEAFF,TGTGCCAGCAGGCCGACAGGGACGTTCGAAGCTTTCTTT,once,TRBD1,TRBV3-1/TRBV3-2,TRBJ1-1
CASSREGGTPLHF,TGTGCCAGCAGCCGAGAGGGCGGGACACCCCTCCACTTT,NA,NA,TRBV7-8,TRBJ1-6
CASSRTRTGDTQYF,TGTGCCAGTAGCCGGACTCGGACCGGAGATACGCAGTATTTT,NA,NA,TRBV19,TRBJ2-3
CASSVGTGLQETQYF,TGTGCCAGCAGCGTCGGGACAGGGCTCCAAGAGACCCAGTACTTC,once,TRBD1,TRBV2,TRBJ2-5
CASSGTGPKGGYTF,TGTGCCAGCAGCGGAACAGGACCGAAGGGGGGCTACACCTTC,NA,NA,TRBV9,TRBJ1-2
CASSEASSRDEQYF,TGTGCCAGCAGTGAAGCTTCCTCACGCGACGAGCAGTACTTC,NA,NA,TRBV2,TRBJ2-7
CASTKGGGKAEQFF,TGTGCCAGCACCAAGGGGGGGGGTAAGGCTGAGCAGTTCTTC,NA,NA,TRBV6-5,TRBJ2-1
CASAGRYNSPLHF,TGTGCCAGCGCCGGCAGGTATAATTCACCCCTCCACTTT,NA,NA,TRBV6-6,TRBJ1-6
CASSADSYGYTF,TGTGCCAGCAGCGCGGACAGCTATGGCTACACCTTC,NA,NA,TRBV6-5,TRBJ1-2
CASSQGRGNTEAFF,TGTGCCAGCAGCCAGGGTAGAGGGAACACTGAAGCTTTCTTT,NA,NA,TRBV6-5,TRBJ1-1
CASSVDRASTNEKLFF,TGTGCCAGCAGTGTGGACAGGGCCTCAACTAATGAAAAACTGTTTTTT,NA,TRBD1,TRBV2,TRBJ1-4
CASSLDRFGGYTF,TGTGCCAGCAGCTTAGACAGGTTCGGTGGCTACACCTTC,NA,NA,TRBV5-4,TRBJ1-2
CATPGAGGKGTGELFF,TGTGCCACCCCCGGGGCGGGGGGGAAAGGCACCGGGGAGCTGTTTTTT,NA,TRBD2,TRBV28,TRBJ2-2
CASRSTTTSTDTQYF,TGTGCTAGCCGTTCGACTACCACGAGCACAGATACGCAGTATTTT,few,NA,TRBV7-7,TRBJ2-3
CASSRGISGANVLTF,TGTGCCAGCTCCAGGGGGATCTCTGGGGCCAACGTCCTGACTTTC,NA,TRBD1,TRBV27,TRBJ2-6
CASSFGQGLNTEAFF,TGTGCCAGCAGCTTCGGTCAGGGGTTGAACACTGAAGCTTTCTTT,NA,NA,TRBV7-2,TRBJ1-1
CASSPGQGVTNEKLFF,TGCGCCAGCAGCCCTGGACAGGGGGTTACTAATGAAAAACTGTTTTTT,once,TRBD1,TRBV4-3,TRBJ1-4
CASSPSYRDENSPLHF,TGTGCCAGCAGCCCATCTTACAGGGATGAGAATTCACCCCTCCACTTT,NA,NA,TRBV27,TRBJ1-6
CASSQGGAGARGNTIYF,TGCGCCAGCAGCCAAGGAGGGGCGGGGGCGCGCGGAAACACCATATATTTT,NA,NA,TRBV4-3,TRBJ1-3
CASSQERGFTEAFF,TGTGCCAGCAGCCAAGAGAGGGGGTTCACTGAAGCTTTCTTT,NA,NA,TRBV3-1/TRBV3-2,TRBJ1-1
CASSPQWAPTTYGYTF,TGCGCCAGCAGCCCCCAATGGGCCCCGACGACATATGGCTACACCTTC,NA,NA,TRBV5-1,TRBJ1-2
CASERGTNQPQHF,TGTGCTAGTGAGCGGGGGACCAATCAGCCCCAGCATTTT,NA,NA,TRBV12-5,TRBJ1-5
CASSPRGGLNEQFF,TGTGCCAGCAGCCCCCGGGGGGGGCTTAATGAGCAGTTCTTC,NA,TRBD2,TRBV6-2/TRBV6-3,TRBJ2-1
CAISGTPNTEAFF,TGTGCCATTAGTGGGACACCGAACACTGAAGCTTTCTTT,NA,NA,TRBV10-3,TRBJ1-1
CASSPGGTANEKLFF,TGTGCCAGCAGCCCAGGCGGGACGGCTAATGAAAAACTGTTTTTT,NA,NA,TRBV3-1/TRBV3-2,TRBJ1-4
CASSLKGLNNEQFF,TGTGCCAGCAGCTTAAAGGGACTAAACAATGAGCAGTTCTTC,NA,TRBD2,TRBV7-2,TRBJ2-1
CATSLGTEYTEAFF,TGTGCCACCAGCCTAGGGACAGAATACACTGAAGCTTTCTTT,medium-sized,TRBD1,TRBV15,TRBJ1-1
CASSIIPGVTEAFF,TGTGCCAGTAGTATAATCCCAGGGGTTACTGAAGCTTTCTTT,NA,NA,TRBV19,TRBJ1-1
CASSYSGSTFSGANVLTF,TGTGCCAGTAGTTATTCGGGGTCTACCTTCTCTGGGGCCAACGTCCTGACTTTC,NA,NA,TRBV19,TRBJ2-6
CASSVDTGEKLFF,TGTGCCAGCAGCGTCGATACAGGAGAAAAACTGTTTTTT,NA,NA,TRBV9,TRBJ1-4
CASSPAGTGGSPLHF,TGTGCCAGCAGCCCCGCCGGGACAGGGGGTTCACCCCTCCACTTT,NA,TRBD1,TRBV7-9,TRBJ1-6
CASSQDQSGGDRETQYF,TGTGCCAGCAGCCAAGATCAGAGCGGGGGGGATCGTGAGACCCAGTACTTC,NA,TRBD2,TRBV3-1/TRBV3-2,TRBJ2-5
CAWSALAISNTEAFF,TGTGCCTGGAGTGCTCTAGCCATCTCGAACACTGAAGCTTTCTTT,NA,NA,TRBV30,TRBJ1-1
CASSYNRNRGDSPLHF,TGTGCCAGCAGTTATAATCGAAACAGGGGGGATTCACCCCTCCACTTT,NA,TRBD1,TRBV3-1/TRBV3-2,TRBJ1-6
CASSDSGGGHNEQFF,TGTGCCAGCAGTGATAGCGGGGGGGGGCACAATGAGCAGTTCTTC,NA,TRBD2,TRBV6-4,TRBJ2-1
CASSRGGELFF,TGTGCCAGCAGTCGAGGGGGGGAGCTGTTTTTT,NA,NA,TRBV6-5,TRBJ2-2
CASSLFSATGTGNLYGYTF,TGTGCCAGCAGCTTATTTTCGGCGACCGGGACAGGGAATCTTTATGGCTACACCTTC,NA,TRBD1,TRBV7-8,TRBJ1-2
CASSFRQGASHEQYF,TGTGCCAGCAGCTTTCGACAGGGGGCCTCTCACGAGCAGTACTTC,NA,TRBD1,TRBV7-9,TRBJ2-7
CASSYSGTGINNEQFF,TGTGCCAGCAGTTATAGTGGTACAGGGATAAACAATGAGCAGTTCTTC,NA,NA,TRBV6-5,TRBJ2-1
CASSQELAGGFNEQFF,TGTGCCAGCAGCCAAGAACTAGCGGGGGGGTTTAATGAGCAGTTCTTC,NA,TRBD2,TRBV4-2,TRBJ2-1
CASSPVQAYSPLHF,TGTGCCAGCAGCCCGGTGCAGGCGTACTCACCCCTCCACTTT,NA,NA,TRBV7-2,TRBJ1-6
CASSKEGDRGQDEQYF,TGTGCCAGCAGCAAAGAGGGGGACAGGGGGCAAGACGAGCAGTACTTC,NA,NA,TRBV21-1,TRBJ2-7
CASSIMAGDGYTF,TGTGCCAGTAGTATAATGGCAGGGGACGGCTACACCTTC,NA,NA,TRBV19,TRBJ1-2
CASSGTGDYGYTF,TGCGCCAGCAGTGGGACAGGGGACTATGGCTACACCTTC,NA,TRBD1,TRBV10-1,TRBJ1-2
CASSLGGAAGGRNEQFF,TGTGCCAGCAGTTTAGGCGGTGCAGCGGGGGGTCGGAATGAGCAGTTCTTC,once,TRBD2,TRBV27,TRBJ2-1
CASSQGGQSGSQPQHF,TGTGCCAGCAGCCAAGGGGGACAGTCAGGATCTCAGCCCCAGCATTTT,NA,TRBD1,TRBV3-1/TRBV3-2,TRBJ1-5
CASRVAGKGETQYF,TGTGCCAGCAGAGTAGCGGGGAAAGGAGAGACCCAGTACTTC,NA,TRBD2,TRBV6-5,TRBJ2-5
CASSFGGGSGANVLTF,TGTGCCAGCAGTTTTGGGGGCGGGTCTGGGGCCAACGTCCTGACTTTC,NA,NA,TRBV27,TRBJ2-6
CASSFTTGAYEQYF,TGTGCCAGTAGTTTCACTACCGGCGCCTACGAGCAGTACTTC,NA,NA,TRBV19,TRBJ2-7
CASSVAASVRTDTQYF,TGTGCCAGCAGCGTAGCGGCTAGCGTTCGAACAGATACGCAGTATTTT,NA,NA,TRBV9,TRBJ2-3
CASSHTLGTGYEKLFF,TGTGCCAGCAGCCATACGCTCGGGACAGGGTATGAAAAACTGTTTTTT,once,TRBD1,TRBV5-4,TRBJ1-4
CASSSLANQETQYF,TGCGCCAGCAGCTCCCTAGCAAACCAAGAGACCCAGTACTTC,NA,NA,TRBV5-1,TRBJ2-5
CASSQGHPQGATDTQYF,TGTGCCAGCAGCCAAGGGCACCCACAGGGGGCGACAGATACGCAGTATTTT,NA,TRBD1,TRBV3-1/TRBV3-2,TRBJ2-3
CASSDSQGVHNEQFF,TGTGCCAGCAGTGACAGTCAGGGGGTCCACAATGAGCAGTTCTTC,NA,TRBD1,TRBV6-4,TRBJ2-1
CATSRREGDGYTF,TGTGCCACCAGCAGAAGAGAGGGGGATGGCTACACCTTC,NA,NA,TRBV15,TRBJ1-2